A selection of T cell receptor beta chains follows, all from one sample in a study of shared clonotypes between healthy human individuals. TCRdb keeps only in-frame clones here, not all; method: immunoSEQ multiplex PCR. The table lists about 2 million clones, 85% to 95% of them singletons. The specimen was naive CD8+ T cells sorted from blood. The receptors originated from a man between 18 and 29 years old in good health. Each CDR3 is given with its conserved first and last residue. D genes are given only for firm matches. Expanded clones get a size class; other rows say once, few or many, or leave the size out.

j_gene	d_gene	v_gene	abundance	CDR3nt	CDR3aa
TRBJ2-1	-	TRBV29-1	-	TGCAGCGTCGCCGGGACTCGCATAGACAATGAGCAGTTCTTC	CSVAGTRIDNEQFF
TRBJ2-2	TRBD2	TRBV9	-	TGTGCCAGCAGCGCGGGACTAGCGGTCCCCGGGGAGCTGTTTTTT	CASSAGLAVPGELFF
TRBJ2-5	TRBD2	TRBV2	-	TGTGCCAGCAGTGACCAGGGAGGGGAGACCCAGTACTTC	CASSDQGGETQYF
TRBJ2-3	-	TRBV19	-	TGTGCCAGTAGTATTAGTTCCGCTAGCACAGATACGCAGTATTTT	CASSISSASTDTQYF
TRBJ2-1	-	TRBV6-5	once	TGTGCCAGCAGTTACTTAGGACCAGACAATGAGCAGTTCTTC	CASSYLGPDNEQFF
TRBJ2-7	TRBD1	TRBV9	-	TGTGCCAGCAGCGCCGGACAGGGGGCATCCTACGAGCAGTACTTC	CASSAGQGASYEQYF
TRBJ1-4	TRBD1	TRBV27	-	TGTGCCAGCGCCGATGGCGACAGGGGGCGAGGGGCTAATGAAAAACTGTTTTTT	CASADGDRGRGANEKLFF
TRBJ2-1	TRBD2	TRBV27	-	TGTGCCAGCAGTTTAGGACTAGCGTTGTACAATGAGCAGTTCTTC	CASSLGLALYNEQFF
TRBJ2-1	-	TRBV5-6	-	TGTGCCAGCAGCGAGACCTGGAGTGAGCAGTTCTTC	CASSETWSEQFF
TRBJ1-1	-	TRBV6-1	-	TGTGCCAGCAGTGAAGCGGGGGGGTACACTGAAGCTTTCTTT	CASSEAGGYTEAFF
TRBJ2-1	-	TRBV5-6	-	TGTGCCAGCAGCTTTGTTTCTGGGCACAATGAGCAGTTCTTC	CASSFVSGHNEQFF
TRBJ2-2	-	TRBV7-9	-	TGTGCCAGCAGCCTCGGACAATCCCCCGGGGAGCTGTTTTTT	CASSLGQSPGELFF
TRBJ2-7	-	TRBV7-2	-	TGTGCCAGCAGCCCGGCAAGGGGTTACGAGCAGTACTTC	CASSPARGYEQYF
TRBJ2-7	-	TRBV2	-	TGTGCCAGCACTTTGACGGGGGAGTACGAGCAGTACTTC	CASTLTGEYEQYF
TRBJ2-1	TRBD2	TRBV13	-	TGTGCCAGCAGCTGGGGACTAGCGGGAAACTCCTACAATGAGCAGTTCTTC	CASSWGLAGNSYNEQFF
TRBJ1-1	TRBD1	TRBV6-6	-	TGTGCCAGCAGTACAGGGGACCGAACTGAAGCTTTCTTT	CASSTGDRTEAFF
TRBJ1-1	-	TRBV7-8	once	TGTGCCAGCAGCTTAGAGGCGGGGAACACTGAAGCTTTCTTT	CASSLEAGNTEAFF
TRBJ1-6	-	TRBV5-6	-	TGTGCCAGCAGCTTGAACCATCTGGATAATTCACCCCTCCACTTT	CASSLNHLDNSPLHF
TRBJ1-6	-	TRBV13	-	TGTGCCAGCAGCCACGGGGGAGGAGATTCACCCCTCCACTTT	CASSHGGGDSPLHF
TRBJ1-5	TRBD1	TRBV19	once	TGTGCCAGTAGTATCCCTACAGGGGTGTTAAGCAATCAGCCCCAGCATTTT	CASSIPTGVLSNQPQHF